Given below is one TCR beta chain in context. This sample was included in a study of blood T cell repertoires in COVID-19. Overall study context: The United States, Italy and Spain were the sources of the acute and convalescent COVID-19 samples. From T cells, B-cell-depleted T cells, or PBMCs came the material, which was cDNA or gDNA.

Original processing methods: How many nucleated cells were present was estimated from reference gene primer amplification. The method was immunoSEQ multiplex PCR; TCRdb's version includes in-frame clones alone and lacks a portion of them. The V and J calls and the clone size are those of that table, but D and trimming were determined from the DNA. The sample lists 200,000 to 250,000 clones; about 78% were seen once. CDR3 length: 15 amino acids. Per germline, CDR1 LGHDT and CDR2 YNNKEL (reference sequence). V lost 5 bases to trimming and J lost 6 bases; unmatched junction nucleotides: 6. Sample: peripheral blood. V and J are TRBV3-1 (or the pseudogene TRBV3-2) and TRBJ1-5; 11 bases align to TRBD1. This TCR derives from a woman aged 70-85 years with acute or convalescent COVID-19. The CDR3 nucleotides are TGTGCCAGCAGCGGACAGGGGGCGGTATCTCAGCCCCAGCATTTT. It translates to CASSGQGAVSQPQHF.